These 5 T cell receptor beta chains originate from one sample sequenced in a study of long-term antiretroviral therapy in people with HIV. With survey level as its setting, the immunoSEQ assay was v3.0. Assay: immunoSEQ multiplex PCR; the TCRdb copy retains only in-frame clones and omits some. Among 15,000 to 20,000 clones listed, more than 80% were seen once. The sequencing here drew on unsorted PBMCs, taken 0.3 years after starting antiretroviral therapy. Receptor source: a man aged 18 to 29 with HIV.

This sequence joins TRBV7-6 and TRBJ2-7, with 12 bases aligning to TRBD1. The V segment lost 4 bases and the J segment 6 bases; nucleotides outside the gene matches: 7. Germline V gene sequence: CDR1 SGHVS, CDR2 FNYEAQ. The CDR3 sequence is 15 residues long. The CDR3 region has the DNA TGTGCCAGCAGCTCCCCCGGGACAGGGGGCGGCGAGCAGTACTTC. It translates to CASSSPGTGGGEQYF.

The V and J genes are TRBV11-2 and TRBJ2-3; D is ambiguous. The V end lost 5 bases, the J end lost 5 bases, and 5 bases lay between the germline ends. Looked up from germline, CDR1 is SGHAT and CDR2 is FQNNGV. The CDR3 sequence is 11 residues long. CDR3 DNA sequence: TGTGCCAGCAGCCCCAGAGATACGCAGTATTTT. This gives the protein CASSPRDTQYF.

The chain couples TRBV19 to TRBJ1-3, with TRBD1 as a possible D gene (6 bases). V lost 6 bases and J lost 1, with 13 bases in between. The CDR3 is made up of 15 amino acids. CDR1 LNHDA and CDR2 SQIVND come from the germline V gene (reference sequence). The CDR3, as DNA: TGTGCCAGTAGACGGGCAGGGGAATCTGGAAACACCATATATTTT. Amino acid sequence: CASRRAGESGNTIYF. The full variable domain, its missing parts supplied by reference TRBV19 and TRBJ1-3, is DGGITQSPKYLFRKEGQNVTLSCEQNLNHDAMYWYRQDPGQGLRLIYYSQIVNDFQKGDIAEGYSVSREKKESFPLTVTSAQKNPTAFYLCASRRAGESGNTIYFGEGSWLTVV.

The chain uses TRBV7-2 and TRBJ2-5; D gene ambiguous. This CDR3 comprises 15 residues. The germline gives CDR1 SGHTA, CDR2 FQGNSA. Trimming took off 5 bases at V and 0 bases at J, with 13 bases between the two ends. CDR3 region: CASSPQRRDQETQYF. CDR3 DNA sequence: TGTGCCAGCAGCCCCCAGAGACGAGACCAAGAGACCCAGTACTTC.

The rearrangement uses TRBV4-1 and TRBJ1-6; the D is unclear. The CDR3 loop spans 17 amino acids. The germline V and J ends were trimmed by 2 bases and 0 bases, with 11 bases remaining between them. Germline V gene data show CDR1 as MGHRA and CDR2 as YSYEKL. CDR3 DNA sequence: TGCGCCAGCAGCCAATTCGGCATCAGCTCCTATAATTCACCCCTCCACTTT. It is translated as CASSQFGISSYNSPLHF.